Shown below are 5 T cell receptor beta chains from a single sample sequenced in a study of tumor-infiltrating lymphocytes in localized non-small cell lung cancer. The assay was immunoSEQ multiplex PCR, and TCRdb's table has in-frame clones only and misses some. The repertoire holds over 15,000 clones, around 75% seen once, with about 9.1% in the top ten. Material: lung tumor tissue. These receptors originate from a human donor with non-small cell lung cancer.

This sequence joins TRBV27 and TRBJ2-7; no clear D. Trimming removed 5 bases from V and 2 bases from J, with 10 bases in between. The CDR3 runs to 13 residues. The germline gives CDR1 MNHEY, CDR2 SMNVEV (reference sequence). CDR3 region: CASSPSEAYEQYF. In nucleotides, the CDR3 is TGTGCCAGCAGTCCCTCCGAGGCCTACGAGCAGTACTTC.

The chain has TRBV6-1 and TRBJ2-2; D tentatively reads TRBD1 or TRBD2 (5 bases each). V was trimmed by 8 bases and J by 9 bases, leaving 19 bases between them. The CDR3 runs 14 residues. Germline lookup yields CDR1 MNHNS and CDR2 SASEGT. The CDR3 nucleotides are TGTGCCAGCGGCCTCTCCGGGACCCCCCGGGAGCTGTTTTTT. Translation gives CASGLSGTPRELFF.

The rearrangement uses TRBV5-7 and TRBJ2-7; 9 positions agree with TRBD2. TRBV5-7 is reported as an ORF; its role is uncertain. Trimming at V came to 4 bases and at J to 1 base, leaving 9 bases not matched to a gene. The CDR3 sequence is 16 residues long. The CDR3, as DNA: TGTGCCAGCAGCCCGCCCCCTAGCGGGGAGTCCTACGAGCAGTACTTC. This sequence encodes CASSPPPSGESYEQYF.

The chain is built from TRBV2 and TRBJ1-5; no clear D. The V gene lost 3 bases and the J gene lost 8 bases, with 11 bases spanning the gap. The CDR3 runs to 13 residues. CDR1 SNHLY and CDR2 FYNNEI come from the germline V gene. The CDR3 bases are TGTGCCAGCAGTGAGGGAAACTTCGAGCCCCAGCATTTT. Translated, it gives CASSEGNFEPQHF.

Within the sample, this clone is medium-sized. The rearrangement uses TRBV27 and TRBJ1-2; 7 bases are shared with TRBD1. The germline V gene encodes CDR1 MNHEY and CDR2 SMNVEV (reference sequence). The length of the CDR3 is 12 residues. The ends lost 8 bases at V and 5 bases at J; junction bases unmatched: 5. The CDR3 bases are TGTGCCAGCGGGACAGACATATATGGCTACACCTTC. Protein: CASGTDIYGYTF.